Given below is one T cell receptor (beta chain) in context. Deletions cut 3 bases from V and 5 bases from J, with 11 bases between. Per the germline V gene, CDR1 is MDHEN and CDR2 is SYDVKM. The CDR3 consists of 15 residues. These data are taken from a study of blood T cell repertoires in COVID-19. The assay was immunoSEQ multiplex PCR, and TCRdb's table has in-frame clones only and misses some. This table holds some 350,000 clones, 91% found once. The origin of this receptor is a woman younger than 35 who had recovered from COVID-19. The rearrangement uses TRBV28 and TRBJ1-6; unclear D gene. The source material was peripheral blood. CDR3 coding DNA: TGTGCCAGCAGTTTTCGAGGATTTGATAATTCACCCCTCCACTTT. It codes for CASSFRGFDNSPLHF.